These T cell receptor beta chains were read from a single sample in a study of T-cell memory formation after mild COVID-19. TCRdb passed the 5' RACE reads through MiXCR, listing each CDR3 protein once. The table records fewer than 700,000 distinct CDR3 sequences, about 20% of them present only once. The specimen sequenced was PBMCs or a T cell subset sorted from them (not recorded which). The receptors were sampled from an adult woman who had mild COVID-19 (a few samples of this study predate the infection). Cell type and time point are not known. Both conserved end residues are part of each CDR3. A D gene is named only where the DNA matches it firmly. Not all rows give a size; the values are once, few, many and, for expanded clones, a class.

J: TRBJ2-5
size: -
D: -
V: TRBV3-1
CDR3: CASSLTDGTQYF
DNA: TGTGCCAGCAGCCTAACTGACGGGACCCAGTACTTC

J: TRBJ1-5
size: -
D: -
V: TRBV12-3/TRBV12-4
CDR3: CASSWEVSNQPQHF
DNA: TGTGCCAGCAGTTGGGAGGTCAGCAATCAGCCCCAGCATTTT

J: TRBJ2-3
size: few
D: TRBD2
V: TRBV29-1
CDR3: CSTLRWYEAGVGNTQYF
DNA: TGCAGCACGCTAAGATGGTACGAAGCGGGAGTTGGAAATACGCAGTATTTT

J: TRBJ2-5
size: few
D: -
V: TRBV3-1
CDR3: CASSQDLVGETQYF
DNA: TGTGCCAGCAGCCAAGATTTGGTAGGAGAGACCCAGTACTTC

J: TRBJ2-3
size: -
D: TRBD2
V: TRBV12-3/TRBV12-4
CDR3: CASSYGTSGRGLRRTDTQYF
DNA: TGTGCCAGCAGTTACGGGACTAGCGGGAGGGGACTACGTCGCACAGATACGCAGTATTTT

J: TRBJ2-5
size: few
D: -
V: TRBV5-5
CDR3: CASSPLGQGGSAGGSETQYF
DNA: TGTGCCAGCAGCCCCCTGGGACAGGGAGGGTCGGCGGGAGGCAGTGAGACCCAGTACTTC

J: TRBJ2-5
size: few
D: TRBD1
V: TRBV7-9
CDR3: CASSSPGDSKETQYF
DNA: TGTGCCAGCAGCTCCCCCGGGGACAGTAAAGAGACCCAGTACTTC

J: TRBJ2-2
size: -
D: -
V: TRBV15
CDR3: CATSRDPDNTGELFF
DNA: TGTGCCACCAGCAGAGATCCGGATAACACCGGGGAGCTGTTTTTT

J: TRBJ2-1
size: -
D: TRBD2
V: TRBV20-1
CDR3: CSARETSGTPYNEQFF
DNA: TGCAGTGCTAGGGAGACTAGCGGTACTCCCTACAATGAGCAGTTCTTC

J: TRBJ1-1
size: -
D: -
V: TRBV11-3
CDR3: CASSQRGRTEAFF
DNA: TGTGCCAGCAGCCAGCGGGGGCGAACTGAAGCTTTCTTT

J: TRBJ1-1
size: -
D: -
V: TRBV6-2/TRBV6-3
CDR3: CASSFRRITEAFF
DNA: TGTGCCAGCAGTTTCAGACGGATCACTGAAGCTTTCTTT

J: TRBJ1-5
size: few
D: -
V: TRBV12-3/TRBV12-4
CDR3: CASSLRDPRRGNQPQHF
DNA: TGTGCCAGCAGTTTACGGGACCCCAGGAGGGGCAATCAGCCCCAGCATTTT

J: TRBJ1-6
size: -
D: TRBD1
V: TRBV4-1
CDR3: CASSQVLDRGVGSPLHF
DNA: TGCGCCAGCAGCCAAGTTCTAGACAGGGGAGTTGGATCACCCCTCCACTTT